The clone carrying this T cell receptor (beta chain) was observed at least ten times. Its antigen is not known. Germline trimming cut 3 bases from V and 0 bases from J; bases unmatched to any gene: 3. Germline V gene data show CDR1 as MNHEY and CDR2 as SMNVEV (reference sequence). CDR3 length: 16 residues. The sample is drawn from a study of CD8 T cells in ankylosing spondylitis. Study results and limitations: Made up of about eight highly homologous variants, a TCR beta motif appeared characteristic of ankylosing spondylitis blood. The authors reported significant enrichment of disease-linked clones in matched ankylosing spondylitis synovial fluid. Prior literature has documented some motif variants in synovial fluid and blood from reactive arthritis.

With molecular barcodes, quantitative 5'-RACE was used to make the TCR beta libraries. TCRdb reprocessed the 5' RACE reads via MiXCR and lists one record per CDR3 protein. The sample has under 85,000 distinct CDR3 sequences; about 5.2% are singletons. Sequenced material: blood, either unsorted or a sorted T cell fraction (not recorded which). This receptor was taken from a male donor with ankylosing spondylitis or in good health (not recorded which). The chain combines TRBV27 with TRBJ2-2; 8 bases align to TRBD1. The CDR3: CASSFGQGSNTGELFF. DNA for the CDR3: TGTGCCAGCAGTTTTGGACAGGGCTCGAACACCGGGGAGCTGTTTTTT.